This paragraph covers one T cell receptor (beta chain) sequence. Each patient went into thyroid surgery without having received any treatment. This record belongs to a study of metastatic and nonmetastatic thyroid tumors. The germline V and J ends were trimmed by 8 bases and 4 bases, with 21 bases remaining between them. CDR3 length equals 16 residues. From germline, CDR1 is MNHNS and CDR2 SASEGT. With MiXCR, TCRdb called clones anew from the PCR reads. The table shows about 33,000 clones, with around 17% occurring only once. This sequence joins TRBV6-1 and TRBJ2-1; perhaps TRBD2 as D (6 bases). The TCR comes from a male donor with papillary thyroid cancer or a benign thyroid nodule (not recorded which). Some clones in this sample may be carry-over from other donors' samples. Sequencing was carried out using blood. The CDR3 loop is CASGGFGGSEYNEQFF. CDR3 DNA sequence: TGTGCCAGCGGGGGTTTTGGGGGGTCCGAATACAATGAGCAGTTCTTC.